This TCR beta chain was recovered during a study of OX40 agonist ivuxolimab in advanced cancers. Study background: Ivuxolimab doses were 0.01, 0.1, 0.3, 1.5, 3 or 10 mg/kg every 2 weeks. Participants averaged roughly 57 years of age (range roughly 20 to 90) and were over 75% male. Partial responses were achieved by three patients: one hepatocellular carcinoma, two cutaneous melanoma.

The method was immunoSEQ multiplex PCR; TCRdb's version includes in-frame clones alone and lacks a portion of them. Here the sample spans fewer than 90,000 clones, roughly 87% being singletons. The CDR3 is 14 amino acids. Germline CDR1 GTSNPN, CDR2 SVGIG (reference sequence). Deletions cut 4 bases from V and 3 bases from J, with 16 bases between. The receptor comes from an adult with an advanced solid tumor such as melanoma, head and neck, liver or kidney cancer. The gene calls are TRBV30 and TRBJ2-7, with D maybe TRBD1 (6 bases). Sequenced here: CD4+ or CD8+ T cells sorted from blood, sampled in a trial of the OX40 agonist ivuxolimab. The DNA for the CDR3 is TGTGCCTGGACGCCCTCGGACAGTCACTACGAGCAGTACTTC. Protein: CAWTPSDSHYEQYF.